This TCR beta chain came from a study of early T cells in non-severe SARS-CoV-2 infection. About the study: Sequencing of unsorted whole blood was done on bulk RNA, leaving chains unpaired. Findings and caveats of the study: Anti-spike CD8 specificities were favored by VDJdb matching, whose results missed private and CD4 specificities.

V lost 0 bases and J lost 8, with 4 bases in between. Germline loops: CDR1 ENHRY, CDR2 SYGVKD. The CDR3 is 11 residues long. Of note for this clonotype: Its specificity is unknown.

Individually, cDNA molecules had unique molecular identifiers attached to them. TCRdb called the 5' RACE reads again in MiXCR, with one record for every CDR3 protein. The data contain about 40,000 distinct CDR3 sequences, 7.5% to 9% of them seen just once; the ten biggest clones take up around 12%. The sequence was collected from an adult who was a healthcare worker with PCR-confirmed SARS-CoV-2 infection or an uninfected control (not recorded which). The gene calls are TRBV10-3 and TRBJ1-2; D gene uncertain. Sequenced material: whole blood, taken at baseline. CDR3 sequence reads: CAISESLGYTF. In DNA, the CDR3 is TGTGCCATCAGTGAGTCATTAGGCTACACCTTC.